Here is one TCR beta chain with its context. This clonotype has at least ten counts. The antigen this receptor binds is unknown. No base quality information exists; no much larger clone differs at one position. TCRdb shows the sequencer as Illumina HiSeq 2500. To make first-strand cDNA, Superscript III was used along with a set of TRAV- and TRBV-specific primers so that both the TCRalpha and TCRbeta chains were covered. A roughly 19-cycle PCR with Phusion amplified the TCRs, pairing a constant-region primer with the adapter that was attached to the V primers. The isolated mRNA was amplified using the MessageAmp II aRNA Amplification Kit, with in vitro transcription performed for 15 to 20 hours at 37 degrees C. The Dynabeads mRNA DIRECT Purification Kit was used to isolate the mRNA for TCR sequencing. Indexed Illumina adapters were added in a second Phusion PCR of approximately 25 cycles, after which AMPure XP beads were used to purify the products. The study's processing was this. Custom Perl scripts pooled TCR sequences encoding the same protein, removed out-of-frame sequences and computed each clonotype's abundance. TCR sequences supported by only a single read were excluded from analysis. Among the metrics used to describe the repertoires were Shannon entropy, Gini index, clonality, richness, and the frequency of TCRs shared between repertoires. The raw public data were reprocessed by TCRdb itself: fastp quality trimming at Q25, MiXCR clonotype calling, in-frame beta chains only. Rows matching on CDR3 protein sequence are summarized as one entry with the most common DNA and genes. In this record, the V and J calls reflect TCRdb's handling and not the investigators' own analysis. In this sample the table shows some 100,000 distinct CDR3 sequences, about 20% of which occur a single time. Around 13% of the sample is taken by the ten largest.

The source of the sample is a study of low-dose radiotherapy and immunotherapy resistance in tumors (dated by TCRdb to the early 2020s). Describing the broader study: Patients in Cohort 1 were given 0.5 Gy per fraction every 2 weeks, and the prescribed total PTV dose was 6.5 Gy. In Cohort 2, 1 Gy per fraction was delivered every two weeks, for a total of 13 Gy over 26 weeks. Patients were given nivolumab as a 240 mg flat dose every two weeks and ipilimumab at 1 mg/kg every six weeks, with both drugs delivered intravenously. Intravenous cyclophosphamide at 200 mg/m2 was administered every two weeks, one day ahead of each radiation and immunotherapy administration. Starting on cycle 1 day 1, patients took 300 mg of aspirin by mouth once daily for four cycles. No randomization into treatment groups was done for the people taking part in the trial. The translational analysis covered eight patients: three from the first dose cohort and the first five from the second dose cohort.

Trimming removed 3 bases from V and 5 bases from J, leaving 13 bases between the germline ends. Inclusive of the bounding cysteine and phenylalanine, the CDR3 is 15 residues long. Only CDR3 DNA is held: 45 bases, read in frame from base 1. The germline V gene gives CDR1 as KGHSH and CDR2 as LQKENI. The sample's time point label, decoded: after trial treatment. In the paper's terms, the treatment or condition label means: LDRT plus nivolumab, ipilimumab, low-dose cyclophosphamide and aspirin (RACIN trial). Donors were enrolled in RACIN, a single-arm phase I dose-escalation trial combining nivolumab, ipilimumab, aspirin, low-dose cyclophosphamide and low-dose radiotherapy. To be eligible, a patient needed to have an advanced solid tumor that was TIL-negative.

This TCR came from a female donor with ovarian cancer. This specimen consisted of PBMCs, obtained after low-dose radiotherapy plus immunotherapy. The chain joins TRBV18 to TRBJ1-4; TRBD1 is a weak D gene call, 5 bases matching. The DNA sequence is given as TGTGCCAGCTCACCTCCCGGGGGTCGGAATGAAAAACTGTTTTTT. Translated, it gives CASSPPGGRNEKLFF.